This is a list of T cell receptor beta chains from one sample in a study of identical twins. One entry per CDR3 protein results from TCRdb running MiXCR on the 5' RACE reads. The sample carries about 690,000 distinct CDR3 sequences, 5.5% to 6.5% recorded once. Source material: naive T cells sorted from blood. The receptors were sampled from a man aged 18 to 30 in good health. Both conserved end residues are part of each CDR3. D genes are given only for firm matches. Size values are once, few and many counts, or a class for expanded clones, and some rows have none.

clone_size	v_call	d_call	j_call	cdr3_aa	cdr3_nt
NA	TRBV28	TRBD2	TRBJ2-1	CASSGAGVGDTNEQFF	TGTGCCAGCAGTGGAGCGGGAGTCGGTGATACGAATGAGCAGTTCTTC
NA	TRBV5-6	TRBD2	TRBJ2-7	CASSRPRTSGAPNSYEQYF	TGTGCCAGCAGCCGTCCGCGGACTAGCGGGGCCCCAAACTCCTACGAGCAGTACTTC
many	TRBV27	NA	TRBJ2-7	CASSSESEQYF	TGTGCCAGCAGTTCAGAGTCCGAGCAGTACTTC
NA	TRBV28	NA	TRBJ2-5	CASSHLDRLQETQYF	TGTGCCAGCAGTCACCTTGACAGACTTCAAGAGACCCAGTACTTC
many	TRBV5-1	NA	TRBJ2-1	CASSGTLNEQFF	TGCGCCAGCAGCGGGACTCTGAATGAGCAGTTCTTC
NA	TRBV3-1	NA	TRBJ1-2	CASSQELMVDGYTF	TGTGCCAGCAGCCAAGAGTTGATGGTTGACGGCTACACCTTC
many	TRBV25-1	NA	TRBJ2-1	CASSGRPTYNEQFF	TGTGCCAGCAGTGGTAGGCCTACCTACAATGAGCAGTTCTTC
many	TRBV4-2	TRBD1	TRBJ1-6	CASSLSTGTGDSPLHF	TGTGCCAGCAGCTTATCGACCGGGACAGGTGATTCACCCCTCCACTTT
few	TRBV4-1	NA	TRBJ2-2	CASRGGPPNTGELFF	TGCGCCAGCAGGGGAGGTCCACCGAACACCGGGGAGCTGTTTTTT
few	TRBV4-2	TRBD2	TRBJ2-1	CASSHLGREGSDEQFF	TGTGCCAGCAGCCACTTGGGGCGGGAGGGATCCGATGAGCAGTTCTTC
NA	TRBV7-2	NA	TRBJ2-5	CASSFSRDQETQYF	TGTGCCAGCAGCTTTAGCAGGGATCAAGAGACCCAGTACTTC
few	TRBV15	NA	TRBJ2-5	CATSRDLGSPETQYF	TGTGCCACCAGCAGAGATTTGGGGTCCCCCGAGACCCAGTACTTC
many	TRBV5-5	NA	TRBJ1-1	CASSLQGQNTEAFF	TGTGCCAGCAGCTTGCAGGGCCAGAACACTGAAGCTTTCTTT
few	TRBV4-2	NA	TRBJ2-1	CASSQAGVADWNEQFF	TGTGCCAGCAGCCAAGCGGGAGTAGCGGATTGGAATGAGCAGTTCTTC
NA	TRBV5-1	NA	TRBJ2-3	CASSLFTPLGPDTQYF	TGCGCCAGCAGCTTGTTCACCCCCCTGGGCCCAGATACGCAGTATTTT
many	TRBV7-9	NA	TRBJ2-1	CASSPLLGATYNEQFF	TGTGCCAGCAGCCCGTTACTAGGCGCCACCTACAATGAGCAGTTCTTC
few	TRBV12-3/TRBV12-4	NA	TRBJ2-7	CASSSEGFYEQYF	TGTGCCAGCAGTTCCGAGGGATTCTACGAGCAGTACTTC
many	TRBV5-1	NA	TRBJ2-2	CASSLARVTGELFF	TGCGCCAGCAGCTTGGCCAGGGTGACCGGGGAGCTGTTTTTT
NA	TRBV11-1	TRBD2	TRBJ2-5	CASSFLQLAEGRNQETQYF	TGTGCCAGCAGCTTCCTACAACTAGCGGAGGGCCGAAATCAAGAGACCCAGTACTTC
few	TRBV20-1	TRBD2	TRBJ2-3	CSATLAGGPPDTQYF	TGCAGTGCTACACTAGCGGGAGGGCCACCAGATACGCAGTATTTT
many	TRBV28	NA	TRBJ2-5	CASSLRSGPQETQYF	TGTGCCAGCAGTTTAAGGTCGGGACCCCAAGAGACCCAGTACTTC
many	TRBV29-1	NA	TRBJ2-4	CSSKGDVMSNIQYF	TGCAGCTCCAAGGGAGACGTAATGAGTAACATTCAGTACTTC
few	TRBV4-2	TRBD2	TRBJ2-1	CASSQEDSGRALYEQFF	TGTGCCAGCAGCCAAGAGGATAGCGGGAGGGCTTTGTATGAGCAGTTCTTC
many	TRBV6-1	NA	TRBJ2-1	CASSEGGSSYNEQFF	TGTGCCAGCAGTGAAGGTGGATCCTCCTACAATGAGCAGTTCTTC
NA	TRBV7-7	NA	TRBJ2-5	CASSPISGVETQYF	TGTGCCAGCAGCCCCATCTCCGGCGTGGAGACCCAGTACTTC
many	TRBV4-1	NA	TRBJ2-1	CASSQDFAGAYNEQFF	TGCGCCAGCAGCCAAGATTTTGCGGGTGCCTACAATGAGCAGTTCTTC
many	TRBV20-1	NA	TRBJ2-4	CSARGGDIQYF	TGCAGTGCTAGAGGGGGGGACATTCAGTACTTC
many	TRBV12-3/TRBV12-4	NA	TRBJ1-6	CASNSGANSPLHF	TGTGCCAGCAACTCAGGGGCTAATTCACCCCTCCACTTT
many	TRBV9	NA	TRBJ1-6	CASSVYSRNSPLHF	TGTGCCAGCAGCGTCTACTCCCGTAATTCACCCCTCCACTTT
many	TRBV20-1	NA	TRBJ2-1	CSAARAARNEQFF	TGCAGTGCTGCCCGGGCGGCGAGGAATGAGCAGTTCTTC
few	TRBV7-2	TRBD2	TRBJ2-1	CASSFLSGKEHEQFF	TGTGCCAGCAGCTTTCTTAGCGGGAAGGAGCATGAGCAGTTCTTC